The rows below give T cell receptor beta chains drawn from one sample of a study of cytomegalovirus exposure and HLA in healthy donors. Using immunoSEQ multiplex PCR, the repertoire was profiled, and TCRdb retains in-frame clones only, with some absent. The sample lists about 170,000 clones, approximately 78% seen once, with approximately 2.1% in the top ten. The sequenced material came from PBMCs. Every receptor here comes from a woman aged 18-29 years in good health and CMV-seronegative. CDR3s include the opening cysteine and the closing phenylalanine or tryptophan. Each record gives: J gene, V gene, D gene, clone size, CDR3 protein, CDR3 DNA. A D gene is named only where the DNA matches it firmly. Not all rows give a size; the values are once, few, many and, for expanded clones, a class.

TRBJ2-7 | TRBV18 | - | - | CASSPQGNSYEQYF | TGTGCCAGCTCACCGCAGGGGAACTCCTACGAGCAGTACTTC
TRBJ1-3 | TRBV7-8 | - | - | CASSLDRDGNTIYF | TGTGCCAGCAGCTTAGATCGGGATGGAAACACCATATATTTT
TRBJ1-1 | TRBV28 | TRBD1 | - | CASSSTYRGGWNTEAFF | TGTGCCAGCAGTTCGACATACAGGGGAGGATGGAACACTGAAGCTTTCTTT
TRBJ2-2 | TRBV6-4 | - | - | CASSESPGGANTGELFF | TGTGCCAGCAGTGAATCCCCCGGGGGTGCGAACACCGGGGAGCTGTTTTTT
TRBJ2-7 | TRBV5-1 | - | - | CASSLGIRTVSYEQYF | TGCGCCAGCAGCTTGGGAATCCGGACAGTTTCCTACGAGCAGTACTTC
TRBJ2-1 | TRBV5-1 | - | - | CASRQAANNEQFF | TGCGCCAGCAGACAAGCGGCTAACAATGAGCAGTTCTTC
TRBJ2-7 | TRBV6-1 | - | - | CASTARTSGSYEQYF | TGTGCCAGCACTGCGCGAACCTCGGGCTCCTACGAGCAGTACTTC
TRBJ1-2 | TRBV29-1 | - | - | CSVERRSNYGYTF | TGCAGCGTTGAAAGGAGATCTAACTATGGCTACACCTTC
TRBJ1-2 | TRBV7-2 | TRBD1 | - | CASSPDRVGYGYTF | TGTGCCAGCAGCCCGGACAGGGTAGGCTATGGCTACACCTTC
TRBJ1-2 | TRBV5-8 | - | - | CASSTQGNLHYGYTF | TGTGCCAGCAGCACTCAGGGAAATCTACACTATGGCTACACCTTC
TRBJ1-1 | TRBV18 | TRBD1 | - | CASLTGGTEAFF | TGTGCCAGCTTGACAGGGGGCACTGAAGCTTTCTTT
TRBJ1-1 | TRBV28 | - | - | CASSLYSTNTEAFF | TGTGCCAGCAGTTTGTACAGCACGAACACTGAAGCTTTCTTT
TRBJ1-6 | TRBV18 | - | - | CASSLGQVGSPLHF | TGTGCCAGCTCACTCGGACAAGTCGGGTCACCCCTCCACTTT
TRBJ1-1 | TRBV11-2 | - | - | CASSFYIGDTEAFF | TGTGCCAGCAGCTTCTATATAGGGGACACTGAAGCTTTCTTT
TRBJ1-2 | TRBV19 | - | - | CASRRTLYGYTF | TGTGCCAGTAGAAGGACACTCTATGGCTACACCTTC
TRBJ2-2 | TRBV9 | - | - | CASSGGNTGELFF | TGTGCCAGCAGCGGCGGAAACACCGGGGAGCTGTTTTTT
TRBJ1-2 | TRBV6-5 | TRBD1 | - | CASSRDAGQSYGYTF | TGTGCCAGCAGTCGAGATGCGGGACAGAGCTATGGCTACACCTTC
TRBJ2-3 | TRBV28 | TRBD1 | - | CASSSGGTGRGTQYF | TGTGCCAGCAGCAGTGGCGGGACAGGGAGGGGTACGCAGTATTTT
TRBJ1-2 | TRBV6-5 | - | - | CASGTARDRSYGYTF | TGTGCCAGCGGAACGGCTAGAGACCGAAGCTATGGCTACACCTTC
TRBJ2-1 | TRBV5-4 | TRBD2 | few | CASSPGLAGGNEQFF | TGTGCCAGCAGCCCGGGACTAGCGGGAGGCAATGAGCAGTTCTTC
TRBJ1-4 | TRBV5-1 | - | - | CASSSGTFSEKLFF | TGCGCCAGCAGCTCCGGGACATTCTCCGAAAAACTGTTTTTT
TRBJ2-1 | TRBV7-8 | - | - | CASSLGAALSYNEQFF | TGTGCCAGCAGCTTAGGGGCAGCACTCTCCTACAATGAGCAGTTCTTC
TRBJ2-7 | TRBV11-3 | TRBD2 | - | CASSFGEGYEQYF | TGTGCCAGCAGCTTCGGGGAGGGCTACGAGCAGTACTTC
TRBJ2-1 | TRBV12-5 | TRBD2 | few | CASGQASGRMNEQFF | TGTGCTAGTGGCCAAGCTAGCGGGAGAATGAATGAGCAGTTCTTC
TRBJ2-1 | TRBV29-1 | - | once | CSVGMRSSYNEQFF | TGCAGCGTTGGAATGAGGAGCTCCTACAATGAGCAGTTCTTC
TRBJ2-3 | TRBV4-2 | TRBD2 | - | CASSQGGFVAGGTDTQYF | TGTGCCAGCAGCCAAGGGGGGTTTGTGGCGGGGGGCACAGATACGCAGTATTTT
TRBJ2-7 | TRBV5-8 | - | few | CASSFGTNHYEQYF | TGTGCCAGCAGCTTCGGGACAAACCACTACGAGCAGTACTTC
TRBJ1-6 | TRBV9 | - | once | CASSVAMEGPLAPLHF | TGTGCCAGCAGCGTAGCGATGGAGGGTCCCTTGGCACCCCTCCACTTT
TRBJ2-7 | TRBV7-9 | - | - | CASSPGLHEQYF | TGTGCCAGCAGCCCGGGACTTCACGAGCAGTACTTC
TRBJ2-7 | TRBV28 | - | - | CASSFWQGMYEQYF | TGTGCCAGCAGTTTCTGGCAGGGTATGTACGAGCAGTACTTC
TRBJ2-7 | TRBV11-2 | - | once | CASSTIRQLPSREQYF | TGTGCCAGCAGCACGATCCGACAGCTACCCTCTAGGGAGCAGTACTTC
TRBJ1-1 | TRBV7-9 | - | few | CASFFLTQGSIWDTEAFF | TGTGCCAGCTTCTTCCTGACTCAGGGTTCCATTTGGGACACTGAAGCTTTCTTT
TRBJ1-6 | TRBV2 | - | - | CASSETSWEGVNSPLHF | TGTGCCAGCAGTGAAACCAGCTGGGAGGGGGTCAATTCACCCCTCCACTTT
TRBJ2-5 | TRBV12-5 | TRBD1 | - | CASGTPLRDRVKETQYF | TGTGCTAGTGGCACCCCCCTCCGGGACAGGGTGAAAGAGACCCAGTACTTC
TRBJ2-4 | TRBV2 | TRBD1 | - | CASRDRVAKNIQYF | TGTGCCAGCAGGGACAGGGTAGCCAAAAACATTCAGTACTTC
TRBJ2-1 | TRBV6-5 | TRBD1 | - | CASSPPGQGANEQFF | TGTGCCAGCAGTCCACCGGGACAGGGGGCTAATGAGCAGTTCTTC
TRBJ2-5 | TRBV5-1 | TRBD2 | once | CASSLAVRERGGPRETQYF | TGCGCCAGCAGCTTGGCTGTACGGGAGCGGGGGGGCCCCCGGGAGACCCAGTACTTC
TRBJ1-1 | TRBV5-1 | - | - | CASSVTENTEAFF | TGCGCCAGCAGCGTGACAGAGAACACTGAAGCTTTCTTT
TRBJ1-1 | TRBV6-6 | - | - | CAPRGGNTEAFF | TGTGCCCCAAGAGGTGGGAACACTGAAGCTTTCTTT
TRBJ1-3 | TRBV5-1 | - | - | CASSGGRGPTGNTIYF | TGCGCCAGCAGCGGGGGCAGGGGACCCACTGGAAACACCATATATTTT
TRBJ1-1 | TRBV4-1 | - | - | CASSQETVHQGEAFF | TGCGCCAGCAGCCAAGAGACAGTTCACCAGGGTGAAGCTTTCTTT
TRBJ1-2 | TRBV7-9 | TRBD1 | - | CASSTSRDRSLYGYTF | TGTGCCAGCAGCACGAGCCGGGACAGGTCGCTTTATGGCTACACCTTC
TRBJ1-2 | TRBV27 | TRBD1 | - | CASSPQGQSNYGYTF | TGTGCCAGCAGTCCCCAGGGACAGTCTAACTATGGCTACACCTTC
TRBJ1-5 | TRBV5-1 | TRBD1 | - | CASSLGGQGARNQPQHF | TGCGCCAGCAGCTTGGGTGGACAGGGGGCTCGCAATCAGCCCCAGCATTTT
TRBJ2-1 | TRBV5-6 | TRBD2 | - | CASSLLAGRVPNEQFF | TGTGCCAGCAGCCTTCTAGCGGGCCGTGTTCCCAATGAGCAGTTCTTC
TRBJ1-3 | TRBV30 | - | once | CAWTFLEGNTIYF | TGTGCCTGGACCTTCCTAGAGGGAAACACCATATATTTT
TRBJ2-7 | TRBV5-1 | TRBD1 | - | CASSSRDDRGEQYF | TGCGCCAGCAGCTCCCGAGACGACAGGGGCGAGCAGTACTTC
TRBJ2-1 | TRBV4-1 | TRBD1 | few | CASRQHPRTGNIDEQFF | TGCGCCAGCAGACAGCATCCCAGGACAGGGAATATCGATGAGCAGTTCTTC
TRBJ2-3 | TRBV9 | - | - | CASSETGMPDTQYF | TGTGCCAGCAGCGAGACGGGGATGCCAGATACGCAGTATTTT